A single sample gave rise to the 10 T cell receptor beta chains below, sequenced in a study of cytomegalovirus exposure and HLA in healthy donors. 60 Vbeta and 13 Jbeta primers were used in PCR. TCRdb's copy holds only in-frame clones and misses some; the assay was immunoSEQ multiplex PCR. The sample has about 130,000 clones, 81% seen once. Material for sequencing was PBMCs. The receptors were sampled from a man younger than 30 in good health and CMV-seropositive.

This chain joins TRBV5-5 and TRBJ1-4, with TRBD1 matching 8 bases. The CDR3 is made up of 16 amino acids. V dropped 0 bases and J dropped 3; count of bases not matched to a gene: 4. The germline gives CDR1 SGHKS, CDR2 YYEKEE (reference sequence). The CDR3 region is CASSLGTGKANEKLFF. The CDR3 region has the DNA TGTGCCAGCAGCTTGGGGACAGGGAAGGCTAATGAAAAACTGTTTTTT.

This clone was counted a single time. This chain uses TRBV9 with TRBJ2-5; D uncertain. Germline loops: CDR1 SGDLS, CDR2 YYNGEE. V was shortened by 0 bases and J by 7 bases, with 10 bases between the two germline ends. The CDR3 has 13 amino acids. CDR3 sequence reads: CASSVELVGTQYF. CDR3 bases: TGTGCCAGCAGCGTAGAGCTAGTGGGGACCCAGTACTTC. Using reference TRBV9 and TRBJ2-5 for the parts outside the CDR3, the full variable domain is DSGVTQTPKHLITATGQRVTLRCSPRSGDLSVYWYQQSLDQGLQFLIQYYNGEERAKGNILERFSAQQFPDLHSELNLSSLELGDSALYFCASSVELVGTQYFGPGTRLLVL.

This clone appeared a few times. The chain has TRBV5-1 and TRBJ2-5; 8 bases align to TRBD1. CDR1 SGHRS and CDR2 YFSETQ come from the germline V gene. The length of the CDR3 is 15 residues. Germline trimming cut 0 bases from V and 7 bases from J; bases unmatched to any gene: 8. The CDR3 nucleotides read TGCGCCAGCAGCTTGGAGACAGGGGTCTTGGGGACCCAGTACTTC. Protein product: CASSLETGVLGTQYF.

The rearrangement joins TRBV27 to TRBJ1-6; tentatively, D is TRBD1 (5 bases). V shed 3 bases and J shed 7 bases, with 13 bases lying between them. From germline, CDR1 is MNHEY and CDR2 SMNVEV (reference sequence). The length of the CDR3 is 15 residues. The DNA of the CDR3 is TGTGCCAGCAGTTTTCGGACGGGGGGGAATTCACCCCTCCACTTT. Its translation: CASSFRTGGNSPLHF.

The chain joins TRBV6-1 to TRBJ1-1; tentatively, D is TRBD1 (5 bases). The germline V gene encodes CDR1 MNHNS and CDR2 SASEGT. V shed 8 bases and J shed 4 bases, with 14 bases lying between them. This CDR3 has 13 amino acids. This CDR3 reads CASARTLRTEAFF. Written as DNA, the CDR3 is TGTGCCAGCGCCCGGACACTCCGCACTGAAGCTTTCTTT.

This clone was seen more than once but under ten times. The rearrangement links TRBV4-1 to TRBJ1-1; no firm D call. V dropped 0 bases and J dropped 6 bases, with 8 bases sitting between them. CDR1 MGHRA and CDR2 YSYEKL come from the germline V gene. The CDR3 loop spans 13 amino acids. The CDR3 region is CASSQDQRAEAFF. The CDR3 region has the DNA TGCGCCAGCAGCCAAGATCAGCGGGCTGAAGCTTTCTTT.

The V call is TRBV5-1, the J call TRBJ2-1; TRBD1 aligns across 10 bases. After removal of 4 bases from V and 15 bases from J, the junction contained 10 bases not matched to a gene. In germline, CDR1 is SGHRS, CDR2 YFSETQ. This CDR3 is built from 13 residues. CDR3: CASSGTGAPGAFF. CDR3 sequence (DNA): TGCGCCAGCAGCGGGACAGGGGCCCCGGGAGCGTTCTTC.

The chain has TRBV11-2 and TRBJ2-5; TRBD2 might be the D (5 bases). Trimming took 4 bases from V and 0 from J, leaving 6 bases between them. The CDR3 covers 13 residues. From germline, CDR1 is SGHAT and CDR2 FQNNGV. The CDR3: CASSWEYQETQYF. Here the CDR3 DNA reads TGTGCCAGCAGCTGGGAGTACCAAGAGACCCAGTACTTC.

This clone was seen only once. This CDR3 reads CASSYGTGPGYTF. In DNA, the CDR3 is TGTGCCAGCAGCTACGGGACAGGGCCTGGCTACACCTTC. This chain joins TRBV7-2 and TRBJ1-2, with 9 bases matching TRBD1. V lost 4 bases and J lost 7; bases outside the gene matches: 4. CDR1 and CDR2 (germline): SGHTA, FQGNSA. The CDR3 sequence is 13 residues long.

The chain carries TRBV5-6 and TRBJ1-6; D not certain. This CDR3 is built from 15 residues. V lost 4 bases to trimming and J lost 4 bases, with 12 bases between them. CDR1 and CDR2 (germline): SGHDT, YYEEEE. In DNA, the CDR3 is TGTGCCAGCAGCCGATTGGGAGGATATAATTCACCCCTCCACTTT. It codes for CASSRLGGYNSPLHF. Looking up the rest from reference TRBV5-6 and TRBJ1-6 gives the full variable domain: DAGVTQSPTHLIKTRGQQVTLRCSPKSGHDTVSWYQQALGQGPQFIFQYYEEEERQRGNFPDRFSGHQFPNYSSELNVNALLLGDSALYLCASSRLGGYNSPLHFGNGTRLTVT.